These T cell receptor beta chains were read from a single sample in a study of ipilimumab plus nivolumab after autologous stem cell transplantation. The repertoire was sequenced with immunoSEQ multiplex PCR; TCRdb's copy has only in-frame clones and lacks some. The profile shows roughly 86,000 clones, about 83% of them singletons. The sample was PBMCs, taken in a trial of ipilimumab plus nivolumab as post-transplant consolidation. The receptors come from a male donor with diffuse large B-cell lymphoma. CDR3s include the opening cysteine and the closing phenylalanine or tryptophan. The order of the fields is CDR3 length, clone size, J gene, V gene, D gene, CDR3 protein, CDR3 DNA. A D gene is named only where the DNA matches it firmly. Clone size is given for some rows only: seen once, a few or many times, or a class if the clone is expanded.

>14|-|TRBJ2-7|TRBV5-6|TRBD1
CASSSGQVSYEQYF
TGTGCCAGCAGCTCAGGACAGGTCTCCTACGAGCAGTACTTC
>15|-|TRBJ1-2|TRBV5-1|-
CASSLDAVTNYGYTF
TGCGCCAGCAGCTTGGATGCGGTTACTAACTATGGCTACACCTTC
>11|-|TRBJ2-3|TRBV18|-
CASSSIDTQYF
TGTGCCAGCTCCTCTATAGATACGCAGTATTTT
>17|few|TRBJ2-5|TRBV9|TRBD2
CASSYASGGGFGETQYF
TGTGCCAGCAGCTACGCTAGCGGGGGGGGTTTTGGAGAGACCCAGTACTTC
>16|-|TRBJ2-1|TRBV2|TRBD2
CASSPSGGAGYNEQFF
TGTGCCAGCAGTCCTAGCGGGGGGGCTGGGTACAATGAGCAGTTCTTC
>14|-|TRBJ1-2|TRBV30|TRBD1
CAWRVRTGEDGYTF
TGTGCCTGGAGGGTTAGAACAGGGGAGGATGGCTACACCTTC
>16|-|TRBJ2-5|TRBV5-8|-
CASRPGLTEHYETQYF
TGTGCCAGCAGACCGGGACTGACCGAACATTACGAGACCCAGTACTTC
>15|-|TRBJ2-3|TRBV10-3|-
CAISESGRAGDTQYF
TGTGCCATCAGTGAGTCCGGCAGGGCGGGAGATACGCAGTATTTT
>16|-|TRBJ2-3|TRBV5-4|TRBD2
CASSPGLAGATDTQYF
TGTGCCAGCAGCCCGGGACTAGCGGGGGCAACAGATACGCAGTATTTT
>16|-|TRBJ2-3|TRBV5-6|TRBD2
CASSFRLAESTDTQYF
TGTGCCAGCAGCTTCCGGCTAGCGGAGTCCACAGATACGCAGTATTTT
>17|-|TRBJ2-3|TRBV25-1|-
CASRAELIGAEGDTQYF
TGTGCCAGCAGAGCTGAACTTATCGGGGCCGAAGGAGATACGCAGTATTTT
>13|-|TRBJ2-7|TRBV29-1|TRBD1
CSVVLTGDDEQYF
TGCAGCGTTGTCCTGACAGGGGACGACGAGCAGTACTTC
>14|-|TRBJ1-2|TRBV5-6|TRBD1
CASTRGGENYGYTF
TGTGCCAGCACGCGAGGGGGCGAGAACTATGGCTACACCTTC
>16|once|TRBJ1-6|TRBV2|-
CASSEMGSSYNSPLHF
TGTGCCAGCAGTGAGATGGGGAGCTCCTATAATTCACCCCTCCACTTT
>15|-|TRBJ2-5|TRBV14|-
CASSHDFSGPETQYF
TGTGCCAGCAGCCACGATTTCTCCGGGCCAGAGACCCAGTACTTC
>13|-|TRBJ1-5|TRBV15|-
CATSRDLRQPQHF
TGTGCCACCAGCAGAGATTTGCGTCAGCCCCAGCATTTT
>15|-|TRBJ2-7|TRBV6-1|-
CASTGTLWLTYEQYF
TGTGCCAGCACCGGTACGTTGTGGTTAACCTACGAGCAGTACTTC